Shown below are 7 T cell receptor beta chains from a single sample sequenced in a study of shared clonotypes between healthy human individuals. This table comes from immunoSEQ multiplex PCR, and its TCRdb copy is limited to in-frame clones, with some not included. The sample consists of around 2.5 million clones, over 85% of them appearing once. Sequenced input: naive CD4+ T cells from PBMCs. Stated subset: CD45RA+ positively selected. The receptor source for this set is a man aged 18 to 30 in good health. Some clones in this sample may be carry-over from other donors' samples.

The chain employs TRBV28 and TRBJ1-1; possible D gene TRBD1, 5 bases. Germline V gene data show CDR1 as MDHEN and CDR2 as SYDVKM. The CDR3 is 14 residues long. V was pared by 3 bases and J by 4 bases, with 12 bases between. The CDR3 DNA sequence: TGTGCCAGCAGTTTGTCAGGGATTCGCACTGAAGCTTTCTTT. Amino acid sequence: CASSLSGIRTEAFF.

J is TRBJ2-3 and V is TRBV5-6, with D perhaps matching TRBD2 (6 bases). The CDR3 has 14 residues. Per germline, CDR1 SGHDT and CDR2 YYEEEE. Trimming pared 4 bases from V and 5 bases from J, leaving 14 bases between. This CDR3 is CASSPRGGLDTQYF. CDR3 sequence (DNA): TGTGCCAGCAGCCCACGGGGAGGCTTAGATACGCAGTATTTT.

In the case of this clone: At the DNA level, this CDR3 is encoded by other sequences in the same sample as well. The CDR3, as DNA: TGTGCCAGCTCACCAGGTGGCAATCAGCCCCAGCATTTT. Protein: CASSPGGNQPQHF. This chain links TRBV18 with TRBJ1-5; D unresolved. The CDR3 is 13 amino acids. The germline V and J ends were trimmed by 2 bases and 2 bases, with 4 bases remaining between them. The germline V gene encodes CDR1 KGHSH and CDR2 LQKENI.

The rearrangement joins TRBV29-1 to TRBJ2-4; maybe TRBD1 (6 bases). Germline V gene lookup returns CDR1 SQVTM and CDR2 ANQGSEA. There are 14 residues in the CDR3. The V gene lost 0 bases and the J gene lost 5 bases, with 11 bases spanning the gap. This chain's CDR3 is CSVEDRGRENIQYF. In DNA, the CDR3 is TGCAGCGTTGAAGACAGGGGTAGGGAAAACATTCAGTACTTC.

The genes are TRBV6-5 and TRBJ1-5; no reliable D call. The V end was cut by 6 bases, the J end by 5 bases, with 11 bases between. CDR1 and CDR2 from the germline V gene are MNHEY and SVGAGI. This CDR3 region has 13 residues. The CDR3 protein is CASRSRKDQPQHF. For the CDR3, the DNA is TGTGCCAGCAGGTCCAGGAAGGATCAGCCCCAGCATTTT.

The chain combines TRBV6-5 with TRBJ2-7; no firm D call. CDR1 and CDR2 from the germline V gene are MNHEY and SVGAGI. The V gene lost 7 bases and the J gene lost 6 bases, with 16 bases spanning the gap. There are 13 residues in the CDR3. The CDR3 sequence is CASNQPGGGEQYF. CDR3 DNA: TGTGCCAGCAATCAGCCAGGCGGCGGCGAGCAGTACTTC.

The chain has TRBV7-6 and TRBJ1-1; D is possibly TRBD1 (5 bases). With 5 bases removed from V and 3 bases from J, the gap between germline ends came to 19 bases. The CDR3 sequence is 16 residues long. CDR1 is SGHVS and CDR2 is FNYEAQ in the germline V gene. The CDR3 DNA sequence: TGTGCCAGCAGCCGAGACCAGGGTGTTGGGTACACTGAAGCTTTCTTT. This codes for CASSRDQGVGYTEAFF.